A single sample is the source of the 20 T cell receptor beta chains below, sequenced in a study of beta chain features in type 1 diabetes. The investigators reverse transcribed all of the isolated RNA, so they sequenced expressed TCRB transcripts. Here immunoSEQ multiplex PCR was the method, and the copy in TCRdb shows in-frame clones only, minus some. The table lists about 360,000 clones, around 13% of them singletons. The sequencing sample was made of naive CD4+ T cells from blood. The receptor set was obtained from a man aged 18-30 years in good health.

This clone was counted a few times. The CDR3 bases are TGTGCCAGTAGTATTACAGGGGGAGATACTGAAGCTTTCTTT. This sequence encodes CASSITGGDTEAFF. The chain employs TRBV19 and TRBJ1-1, with 8 bases fitting TRBD1. The CDR3 loop spans 14 amino acids. V lost 3 bases to trimming and J lost 5 bases; unmatched junction nucleotides: 5. Germline CDR1 and CDR2: LNHDA and SQIVND (reference sequence).

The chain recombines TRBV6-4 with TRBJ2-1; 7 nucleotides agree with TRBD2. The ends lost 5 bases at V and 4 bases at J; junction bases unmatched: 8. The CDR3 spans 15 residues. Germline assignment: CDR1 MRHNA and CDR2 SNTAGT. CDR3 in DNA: TGTGCCAGCAGTCCCGTGGGGGACTATTACAATGAGCAGTTCTTC. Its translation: CASSPVGDYYNEQFF.

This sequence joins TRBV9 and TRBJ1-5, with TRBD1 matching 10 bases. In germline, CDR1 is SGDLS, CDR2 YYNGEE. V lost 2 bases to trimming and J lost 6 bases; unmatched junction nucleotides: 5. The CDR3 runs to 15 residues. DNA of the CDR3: TGTGCCAGCAGCGTCGGGACAGGGGTAGGTCAGCCCCAGCATTTT. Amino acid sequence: CASSVGTGVGQPQHF.

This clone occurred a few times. CDR3 DNA sequence: TGCGCCAGCAGCCAATACGGGATCGGGGTTTCGGCTAGCACAGATACGCAGTATTTT. Its protein is CASSQYGIGVSASTDTQYF. The rearrangement links TRBV4-3 to TRBJ2-3; D perhaps matches TRBD2 (5 bases). Germline V gene sequence: CDR1 LGHNA, CDR2 YSLEER. V shed 2 bases and J shed 0 bases, with 21 bases lying between them. This CDR3 region has 19 residues.

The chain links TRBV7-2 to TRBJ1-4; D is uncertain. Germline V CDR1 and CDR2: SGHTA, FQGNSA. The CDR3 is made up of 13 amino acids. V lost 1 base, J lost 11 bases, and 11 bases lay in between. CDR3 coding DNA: TGTGCCAGCAGCTTAGGCCCGGAGCAGAAACTGTTTTTT. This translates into CASSLGPEQKLFF.

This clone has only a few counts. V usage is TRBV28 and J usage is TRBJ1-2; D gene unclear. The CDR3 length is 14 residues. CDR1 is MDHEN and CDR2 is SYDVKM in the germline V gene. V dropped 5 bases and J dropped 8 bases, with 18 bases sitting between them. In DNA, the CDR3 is TGTGCCAGCAGTCCATCCCGGGTTCCGGTGGGCTACACCTTC. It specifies CASSPSRVPVGYTF.

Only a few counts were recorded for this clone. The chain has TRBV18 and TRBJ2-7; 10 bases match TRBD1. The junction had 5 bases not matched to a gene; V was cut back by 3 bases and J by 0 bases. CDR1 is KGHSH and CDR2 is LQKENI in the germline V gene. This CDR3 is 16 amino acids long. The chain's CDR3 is CASSPGGQGISYEQYF. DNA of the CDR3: TGTGCCAGCTCACCGGGGGGACAGGGGATCTCCTACGAGCAGTACTTC.

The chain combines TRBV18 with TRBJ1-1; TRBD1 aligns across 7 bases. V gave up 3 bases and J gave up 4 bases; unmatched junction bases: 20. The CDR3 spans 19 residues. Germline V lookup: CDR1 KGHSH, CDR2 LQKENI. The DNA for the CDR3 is TGTGCCAGCTCACCCAGAACGAGACAGGGAAAGGCCCAAGGCACTGAAGCTTTCTTT. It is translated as CASSPRTRQGKAQGTEAFF.

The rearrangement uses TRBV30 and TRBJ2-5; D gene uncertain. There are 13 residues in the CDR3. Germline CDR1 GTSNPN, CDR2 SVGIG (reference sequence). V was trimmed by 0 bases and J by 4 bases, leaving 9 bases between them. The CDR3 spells CAWSVWASETQYF. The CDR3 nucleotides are TGTGCCTGGAGTGTATGGGCCTCAGAGACCCAGTACTTC.

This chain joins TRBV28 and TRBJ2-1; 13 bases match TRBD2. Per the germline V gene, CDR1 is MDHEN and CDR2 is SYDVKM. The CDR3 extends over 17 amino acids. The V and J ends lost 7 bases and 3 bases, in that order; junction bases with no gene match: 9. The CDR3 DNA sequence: TGTGCCAGCACCAGTCGGGGACTAGCGGGAATCTACAATGAGCAGTTCTTC. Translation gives CASTSRGLAGIYNEQFF.

The CDR3 sequence: CASSLADRVVWANYGYTF. For the CDR3, the DNA is TGTGCCAGCAGTTTGGCGGACAGGGTTGTTTGGGCAAACTATGGCTACACCTTC. V is TRBV28 and J is TRBJ1-2; TRBD1 matches 8 bases. Germline V gives CDR1 MDHEN, CDR2 SYDVKM. The CDR3 is made up of 18 amino acids. J lost 2 bases, V lost 3 bases, and 14 bases had no gene match.

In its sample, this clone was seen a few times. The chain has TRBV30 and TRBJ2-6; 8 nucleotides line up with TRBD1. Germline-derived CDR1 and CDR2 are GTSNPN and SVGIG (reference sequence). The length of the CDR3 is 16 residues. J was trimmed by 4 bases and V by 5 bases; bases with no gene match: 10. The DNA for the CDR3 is TGTGCCTGGCAGGGGGCGAGAGTTTTAGGGGCCAACGTCCTGACTTTC. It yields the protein CAWQGARVLGANVLTF.

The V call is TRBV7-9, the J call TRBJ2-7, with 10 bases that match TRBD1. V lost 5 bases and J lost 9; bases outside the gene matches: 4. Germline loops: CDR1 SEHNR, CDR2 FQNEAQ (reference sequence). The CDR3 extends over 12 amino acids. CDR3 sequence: CASSTDRGMQYF. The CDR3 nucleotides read TGTGCCAGCAGCACGGACAGGGGGATGCAGTACTTC.

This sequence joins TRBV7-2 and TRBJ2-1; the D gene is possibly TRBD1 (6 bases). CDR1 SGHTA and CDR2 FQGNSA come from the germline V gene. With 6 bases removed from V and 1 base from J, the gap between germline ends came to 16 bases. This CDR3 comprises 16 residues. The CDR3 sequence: CASRPRGVRSYNEQFF. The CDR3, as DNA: TGTGCCAGCAGGCCCAGGGGAGTTCGGTCCTACAATGAGCAGTTCTTC.

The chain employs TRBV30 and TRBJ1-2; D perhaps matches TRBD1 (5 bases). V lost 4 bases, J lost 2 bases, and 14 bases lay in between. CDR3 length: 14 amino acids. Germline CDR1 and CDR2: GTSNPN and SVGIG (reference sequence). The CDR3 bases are TGTGCCTGGACCCCGGGGGAGGGCAACTATGGCTACACCTTC. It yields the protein CAWTPGEGNYGYTF.

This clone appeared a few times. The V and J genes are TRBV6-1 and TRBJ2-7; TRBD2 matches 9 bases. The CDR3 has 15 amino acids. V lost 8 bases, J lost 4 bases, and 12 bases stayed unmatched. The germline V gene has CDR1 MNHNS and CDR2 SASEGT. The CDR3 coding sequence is TGTGCCAGCGCTAGGACTAGCGATCCCCCATACGAGCAGTACTTC. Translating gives CASARTSDPPYEQYF.

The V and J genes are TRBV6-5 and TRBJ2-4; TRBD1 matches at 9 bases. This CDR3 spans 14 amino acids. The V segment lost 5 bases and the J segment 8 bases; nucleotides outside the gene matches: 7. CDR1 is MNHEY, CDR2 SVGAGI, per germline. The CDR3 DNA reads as TGTGCCAGCAGTGCCCGACAGGGGGGGTACATTCAGTACTTC. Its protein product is CASSARQGGYIQYF.

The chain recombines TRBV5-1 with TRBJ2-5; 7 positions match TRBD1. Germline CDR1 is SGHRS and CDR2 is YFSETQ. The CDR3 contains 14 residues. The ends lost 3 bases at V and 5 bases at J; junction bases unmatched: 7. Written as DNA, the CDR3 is TGCGCCAGCAGCTCAGCGACAGGGCCCGAGACCCAGTACTTC. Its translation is CASSSATGPETQYF. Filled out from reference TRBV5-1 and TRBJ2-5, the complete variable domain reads KAGVTQTPRYLIKTRGQQVTLSCSPISGHRSVSWYQQTPGQGLQFLFEYFSETQRNKGNFPGRFSGRQFSNSRSEMNVSTLELGDSALYLCASSSATGPETQYFGPGTRLLVL.

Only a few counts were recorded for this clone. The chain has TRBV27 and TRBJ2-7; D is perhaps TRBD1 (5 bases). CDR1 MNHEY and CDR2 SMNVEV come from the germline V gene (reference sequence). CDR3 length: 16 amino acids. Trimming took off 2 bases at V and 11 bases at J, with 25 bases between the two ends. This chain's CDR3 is CASSLIQTQGVRVEYF. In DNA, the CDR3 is TGTGCCAGCAGTTTAATCCAGACTCAAGGGGTACGAGTGGAGTACTTC.

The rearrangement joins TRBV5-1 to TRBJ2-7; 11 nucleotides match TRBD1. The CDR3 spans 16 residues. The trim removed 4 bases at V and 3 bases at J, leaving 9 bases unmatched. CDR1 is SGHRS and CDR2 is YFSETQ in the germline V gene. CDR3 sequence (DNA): TGCGCCAGCAGCCTTTCGGGACAGGGGGTGGACTACGAGCAGTACTTC. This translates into CASSLSGQGVDYEQYF.